This TCR beta chain was recovered during a study of identical twins. After removal of 3 bases from V and 5 bases from J, the junction contained 6 bases not matched to a gene. This CDR3 has 14 residues. With template switching, a universal primer site was added, and the cDNA carried unique molecular identifiers. A single record per CDR3 protein comes from TCRdb applying MiXCR to the 5' RACE reads. The sample comprises 640,000 or so distinct CDR3 sequences, around 6% of which are singletons, and approximately 1.6% rests with the top ten. Only a few counts were recorded for this clonotype. Antigen specificity is unknown. Overall study results and limits: The study found excess low generation probability among twin-shared out-of-frame alpha sequences. Within beta out-of-frame sequences, the excess sharing observed between twins was weaker. The same donors were not followed; conclusions instead depended on cross-sectional statistical analysis.

The rearrangement joins TRBV12-3 or TRBV12-4 to TRBJ2-5, with 7 bases that match TRBD2. The specimen sequenced was naive T cells sorted from blood. This clonotype was obtained from a man between 18 and 35 years old in good health. In DNA form, the CDR3 reads TGTGCCAGCAGTTTCATTCTGGGGGGGGAGACCCAGTACTTC. Its protein is CASSFILGGETQYF.